The text below deals with one T cell receptor beta chain. Its specificity is not known. V lost 4 bases and J lost 1; bases outside the gene matches: 6. Per the germline V gene, CDR1 is LGHDT and CDR2 is YNNKEL (reference sequence). The CDR3 sequence is 15 residues long. The sample is drawn from a study of T-cell memory formation after mild COVID-19. Study summary: Among the donors, TCR clusters were largely specific to each donor. Overall study findings and caveats: Clones that contracted from day 15 to 85 had balanced CD4/CD8; later expanders were CD4+ biased. Memory cells collected pre-infection included some clones that later responded, suggesting cross-reactive memory joined.

5'RACE primed at constant segments yielded TCR alpha and TCR beta cDNA libraries bearing sample barcodes and UMIs. TCRdb processed the 5' RACE reads anew with MiXCR; each CDR3 protein has one entry. The sample contains fewer than 600,000 distinct CDR3 sequences, approximately 21% of which appear only once. The sequence derives from an adult woman who had mild COVID-19 (a few samples of this study predate the infection). Cell type and time point are not known. The specimen was PBMCs or a T cell subset sorted from them (not recorded which). The chain joins TRBV3-1 to TRBJ2-7; 8 nucleotides align to TRBD1. CDR3 sequence reads: CASSRRRDRSYEQYF. CDR3 sequence (DNA): TGTGCCAGCAGCCGACGCCGGGACAGGTCCTACGAGCAGTACTTC.